This section outlines one T cell receptor (beta chain) sequence together with its context. V shed 6 bases and J 5 bases; nucleotides not matched to a gene: 14. Germline V gene lookup returns CDR1 LNHDA and CDR2 SQIVND (reference sequence). CDR3 size: 17 residues. 60 Vbeta and 13 Jbeta primers were used in PCR. Libraries were prepared by immunoSEQ multiplex PCR; TCRdb keeps only in-frame clonotypes and omits some of them. The sample lists 200,000 to 250,000 clones; approximately 81% were seen once. This specimen comes from a study of cytomegalovirus exposure and HLA in healthy donors. The J gene is TRBJ1-5, the V gene TRBV19, with 9 bases that match TRBD1. The TCR sequence derives from a human donor in good health. The sequencing sample was made of PBMCs. The DNA of the CDR3 is TGTGCCAGTAGGCCTCTTACAGGGGGCGTTGGGCATCAGCCCCAGCATTTT. It translates to CASRPLTGGVGHQPQHF.